This entry lists 13 T cell receptor beta chains sequenced from one sample in a study of cytomegalovirus exposure and HLA in healthy donors. PCR was performed using 60 Vbeta and 13 Jbeta primers. Sequencing was performed with immunoSEQ multiplex PCR; in TCRdb, only in-frame clones are kept and a portion is missing. This sample yields about 160,000 clones, of which nearly 80% are seen a single time; 3% to 3.5% belongs to the top ten. What was sequenced was PBMCs. Receptors were obtained from a woman aged 40-49 years in good health and CMV-seronegative.

CDR3 bases: TGCAGTGCTACTATATACAATGAGCAGTTCTTC. Its translation: CSATIYNEQFF. The V and J genes are TRBV20-1 and TRBJ2-1, with D unresolved. Germline CDR1 is DFQATT and CDR2 is SNEGSKA (reference sequence). The V end lost 4 bases, the J end lost 4 bases, and 5 bases lay between the germline ends. The CDR3 runs 11 residues.

The chain employs TRBV11-2 and TRBJ1-2; a possible D gene is TRBD1 (5 bases). V lost 1 base and J lost 2, with 5 bases in between. The CDR3 extends over 13 amino acids. Germline V gives CDR1 SGHAT, CDR2 FQNNGV. This CDR3 reads CASSLGGNYGYTF. The DNA for the CDR3 is TGTGCCAGCAGCTTAGGGGGCAACTATGGCTACACCTTC.

The V gene is TRBV19, the J gene TRBJ2-1, with D perhaps TRBD2 (6 bases). V lost 4 bases and J 5 bases, leaving 15 bases between the germline ends. CDR1 and CDR2 (germline): LNHDA, SQIVND (reference sequence). The CDR3 runs to 15 residues. The CDR3, as DNA: TGTGCCAGTAGTACTCCCGGGACTCCAAACAATGAGCAGTTCTTC. Amino acid sequence: CASSTPGTPNNEQFF.

The chain is built from TRBV15 and TRBJ1-3, with D perhaps matching TRBD1 (5 bases). Between the trimmed V and J ends, which lost 0 bases and 4 bases, there was a span of 7 bases. The CDR3 extends over 14 amino acids. CDR1 is LNHNV and CDR2 is YYDKDF in the germline V gene (reference sequence). CDR3: CATSREGPGNTIYF. CDR3 coding DNA: TGTGCCACCAGCAGAGAGGGGCCCGGAAACACCATATATTTT. Complete variable domain (other parts from reference TRBV15 and TRBJ1-3): DAMVIQNPRYQVTQFGKPVTLSCSQTLNHNVMYWYQQKSSQAPKLLFHYYDKDFNNEADTPDNFQSRRPNTSFCFLDIRSPGLGDTAMYLCATSREGPGNTIYFGEGSWLTVV.

V gene TRBV6-4 combines with J gene TRBJ2-3; possibly TRBD2 for D (7 bases). V was clipped by 6 bases and J by 5 bases, with 12 bases between them. The CDR3 runs to 13 residues. CDR1 and CDR2 from the germline V gene are MRHNA and SNTAGT. The CDR3 loop reads CASRKGGKDTQYF. The CDR3 DNA sequence: TGTGCCAGCAGAAAGGGGGGGAAAGATACGCAGTATTTT.

The rearrangement joins TRBV11-3 to TRBJ2-1, with D uncertain. V lost 4 bases and J lost 1, with 5 bases in between. The germline V gene has CDR1 SGHNT and CDR2 YENEEA. There are 13 residues in the CDR3. CDR3 nucleotides: TGTGCCAGCAGCTCCGTTTCCTACAATGAGCAGTTCTTC. Translation gives CASSSVSYNEQFF. Combining the CDR3 with reference TRBV11-3 and TRBJ2-1 gives the whole variable domain EAGVVQSPRYKIIEKKQPVAFWCNPISGHNTLYWYLQNLGQGPELLIRYENEEAVDDSQLPKDRFSAERLKGVDSTLKIQPAELGDSAVYLCASSSVSYNEQFFGPGTRLTVL.

This clone was detected only once. V is TRBV11-2 and J is TRBJ1-5; perhaps TRBD1 as D (6 bases). V gave up 5 bases and J gave up 9 bases, with 17 bases separating them. Germline CDR1 SGHAT, CDR2 FQNNGV. This CDR3 is built from 14 residues. The CDR3 protein is CASSPLTGSRPQHF. The CDR3 nucleotides read TGTGCCAGCAGCCCATTGACAGGATCCCGGCCCCAGCATTTT.

V usage is TRBV19 and J usage is TRBJ1-2; 7 bases agree with TRBD1. V trimming: 1 base; J trimming: 0 bases; junction bases outside the gene matches: 8. Germline V lookup: CDR1 LNHDA, CDR2 SQIVND (reference sequence). This CDR3 region has 17 residues. CDR3 coding DNA: TGTGCCAGTAGTATAGTTTGGGACAGCTCCTCTAACTATGGCTACACCTTC. Amino acid sequence: CASSIVWDSSSNYGYTF. The full variable domain, completed using reference TRBV19 and TRBJ1-2, is DGGITQSPKYLFRKEGQNVTLSCEQNLNHDAMYWYRQDPGQGLRLIYYSQIVNDFQKGDIAEGYSVSREKKESFPLTVTSAQKNPTAFYLCASSIVWDSSSNYGYTFGSGTRLTVV.

The J gene is TRBJ2-3, the V gene TRBV27, with 11 bases lining up with TRBD2. Germline V gene lookup returns CDR1 MNHEY and CDR2 SMNVEV (reference sequence). The CDR3 has 15 residues. V lost 0 bases to trimming and J lost 6 bases; unmatched junction nucleotides: 2. The CDR3 coding sequence is TGTGCCAGCAGTTTATCGGCTAGCGGGGGGGATACGCAGTATTTT. Its protein is CASSLSASGGDTQYF.

This clone was counted only a few times. The CDR3 region is CASSSGTSGGYDTQYF. CDR3 in DNA: TGCGCCAGCAGCTCCGGGACTAGCGGGGGTTATGATACGCAGTATTTT. This chain links TRBV5-1 with TRBJ2-3, with TRBD2 matching 14 bases. CDR1 is SGHRS, CDR2 YFSETQ, per germline. The CDR3 has 16 residues. Unmatched junction bases numbered 6, after V lost 3 bases and J lost 6 bases. The full variable domain, completed using reference TRBV5-1 and TRBJ2-3, is KAGVTQTPRYLIKTRGQQVTLSCSPISGHRSVSWYQQTPGQGLQFLFEYFSETQRNKGNFPGRFSGRQFSNSRSEMNVSTLELGDSALYLCASSSGTSGGYDTQYFGPGTRLTVL.

The J gene is TRBJ2-5, the V gene TRBV10-3; 11 nucleotides match TRBD2. Germline values: CDR1 ENHRY, CDR2 SYGVKD. After removal of 7 bases from V and 2 bases from J, the junction contained 3 bases not matched to a gene. There are 14 residues in the CDR3. CDR3 coding DNA: TGTGCCATCATAGCGGGGGGGCGACAAGAGACCCAGTACTTC. Translated: CAIIAGGRQETQYF.

The rearrangement joins TRBV15 to TRBJ1-2, with TRBD1 matching over 11 bases. Germline lookup yields CDR1 LNHNV and CDR2 YYDKDF (reference sequence). The junction had 3 bases not matched to a gene; V was cut back by 3 bases and J by 6 bases. CDR3 length: 14 residues. DNA for the CDR3: TGTGCCACCAGCAGCAGGACAGGGGGCGATGGCTACACCTTC. Amino acids: CATSSRTGGDGYTF.

V is TRBV7-9 and J is TRBJ2-2; the match to TRBD1 covers 8 bases. The CDR3 has 17 residues. Per the germline V gene, CDR1 is SEHNR and CDR2 is FQNEAQ (reference sequence). J gave up 7 bases and V 5 bases, and 15 bases lay outside the gene matches. The DNA for the CDR3 is TGTGCCAGCAGCCCTTCCTCGGACAGGGTCGGTTACGGGGAGCTGTTTTTT. Translation gives CASSPSSDRVGYGELFF.